What follows describes a single T cell receptor (beta chain). No antigen is known for it. This specimen comes from a study of CD8 T cells in ankylosing spondylitis. Findings of the study overall: Some motif variants had been reported before (in reactive arthritis synovial fluid and blood). Roughly eight highly homologous variants made up a TCR beta motif that seemed to typify ankylosing spondylitis blood.

This CDR3 is built from 11 residues. Germline loops: CDR1 DFQATT, CDR2 SNEGSKA (reference sequence). The V end lost 6 bases, the J end lost 8 bases, and 11 bases lay between the germline ends. TCRdb re-derived calls from the 5' RACE reads in MiXCR, one entry per CDR3 protein. The sample has around 440,000 distinct CDR3 sequences, under 20% seen once; the top ten hold 1%. The chain carries TRBV20-1 and TRBJ2-1; no reliable D call. The source is a male donor with ankylosing spondylitis. Sequenced input: blood, either unsorted or a sorted T cell fraction (not recorded which). Written as DNA, the CDR3 is TGCAGTGCCACACCTCAGCATGAGCAGTTCTTC. It translates to CSATPQHEQFF.